The clone carrying this TCR beta chain was recorded many times. The table came from immunoSEQ multiplex PCR; TCRdb's copy has only in-frame clones and leaves some out. The repertoire has 85,000 to 100,000 clones, approximately 84% of them found once; the top ten carry 24%. The data were obtained in a study of blood T cell repertoires in COVID-19. CDR1 SGHAT and CDR2 FQNNGV come from the germline V gene. Trimming at V came to 3 bases and at J to 0 bases, leaving 2 bases not matched to a gene. The CDR3 totals 15 residues. The chain links TRBV11-2 to TRBJ1-3; 7 bases fit TRBD1. What was sequenced was peripheral blood. This TCR was recovered from a human donor in a cohort sampled during active COVID-19. In nucleotides, the CDR3 is TGTGCCAGCAGCTTGACAGGGATCTCTGGAAACACCATATATTTT. Translation gives CASSLTGISGNTIYF.